This entry is about one T cell receptor (beta chain). As yet, its antigen is unknown. This specimen belongs to a study of blood T cells in healthy people across ages. About the research overall: Using template switching, researchers captured about one barcoded beta molecule for each two T cells.

Combining a sample-barcoded 5' primer with a J-beta primer mix, a second PCR ran for roughly 6 to 12 cycles. TCRdb passed the 5' RACE reads through MiXCR, listing each CDR3 protein once. The sample records 550,000 to 700,000 distinct CDR3 sequences, 25% to 30% being singletons. Whole-study findings and limits: More naive CD4+ cells and higher diversity were found in long-lived than in aged donors.

Germline CDR1 is MNHNS and CDR2 is SASEGT. V dropped 2 bases and J dropped 4 bases, with 11 bases sitting between them. The CDR3 contains 14 residues. Donors were healthy Caucasian individuals from Russia aged roughly 6 to 100. The sequencing input was blood. The chain is built from TRBV6-1 and TRBJ1-2, with TRBD1 as a possible D gene (6 bases). This clonotype originated in an older woman in good health. The CDR3 bases are TGTGCCAGCAGTGAACGGGGGCTGGTCTATGGCTACACCTTC. Amino acids: CASSERGLVYGYTF.